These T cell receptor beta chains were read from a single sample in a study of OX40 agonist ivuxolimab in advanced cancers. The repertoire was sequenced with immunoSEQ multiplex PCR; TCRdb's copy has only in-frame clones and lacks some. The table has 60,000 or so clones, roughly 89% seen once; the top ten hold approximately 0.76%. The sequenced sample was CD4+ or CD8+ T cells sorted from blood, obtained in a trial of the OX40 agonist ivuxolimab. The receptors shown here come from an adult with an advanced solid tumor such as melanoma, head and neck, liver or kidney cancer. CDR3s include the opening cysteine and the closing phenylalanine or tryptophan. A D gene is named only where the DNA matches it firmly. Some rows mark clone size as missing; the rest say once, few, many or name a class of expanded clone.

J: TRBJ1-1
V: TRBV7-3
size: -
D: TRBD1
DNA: TGTGCCAGCAGCTTAGTTGGGACAGGGCAGGTGAACACTGAAGCTTTCTTT
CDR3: CASSLVGTGQVNTEAFF

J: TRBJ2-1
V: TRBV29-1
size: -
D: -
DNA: TGCAGCCCTTGTGTTGGGAATGAGCAGTTCTTC
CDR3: CSPCVGNEQFF

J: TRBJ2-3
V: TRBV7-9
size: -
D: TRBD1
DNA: TGTGCCAGCAGCTCCTACAGGGGGCGTACAGATACGCAGTATTTT
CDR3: CASSSYRGRTDTQYF

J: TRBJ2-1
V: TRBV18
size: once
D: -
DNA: TGTGCCAGCTCACCGGATAGGTCCTACAATGAGCAGTTCTTC
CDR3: CASSPDRSYNEQFF

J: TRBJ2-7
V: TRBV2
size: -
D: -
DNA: TGTGCCAGCTCACGCTCAGGCTACGAGCAGTACTTC
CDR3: CASSRSGYEQYF

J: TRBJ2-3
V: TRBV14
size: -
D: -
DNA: TGTGCCAGCAGCCAAGAGATCGGGTCAGATACGCAGTATTTT
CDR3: CASSQEIGSDTQYF

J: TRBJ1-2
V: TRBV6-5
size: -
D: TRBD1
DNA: TGTGCCAGCAGTTACGGTAGAGGGGGCGTCTTTTATGGCTACACCTTC
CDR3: CASSYGRGGVFYGYTF

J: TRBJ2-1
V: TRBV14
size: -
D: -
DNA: TGTGCCAGCAGCCAACTGGGTAAGCGGGTGAACAATGAGCAGTTCTTC
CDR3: CASSQLGKRVNNEQFF

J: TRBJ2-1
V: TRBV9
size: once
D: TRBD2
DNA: TGTGCCAGCAGCGTAGGCGGGAGGGCCATAAATGAGCAGTTCTTC
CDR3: CASSVGGRAINEQFF

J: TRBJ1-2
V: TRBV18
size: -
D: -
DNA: TGTGCCAGCTCACTCTCCAGAGGTCCGGACTATGGCTACACCTTC
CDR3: CASSLSRGPDYGYTF

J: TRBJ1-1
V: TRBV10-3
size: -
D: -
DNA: TGTGCCATCAGTGAGTCTGGCAGGTTGAACACTGAAGCTTTCTTT
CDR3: CAISESGRLNTEAFF

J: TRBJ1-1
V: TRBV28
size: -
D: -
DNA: TGTGCCAGCATGGCCGGGAGGAACACTGAAGCTTTCTTT
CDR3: CASMAGRNTEAFF

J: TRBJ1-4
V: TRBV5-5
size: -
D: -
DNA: TGTGCCAGCAGCTTGGTCTCATCAACTAATGAAAAACTGTTTTTT
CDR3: CASSLVSSTNEKLFF

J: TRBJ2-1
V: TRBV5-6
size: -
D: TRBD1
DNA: TGTGCCAGCAGCGACGCCGGGACAGGGTCTGATGAGCAGTTCTTC
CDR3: CASSDAGTGSDEQFF

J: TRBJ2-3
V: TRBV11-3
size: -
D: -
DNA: TGTGCCAGCAGCTTAGGGGGACGCACGCAGTATTTT
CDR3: CASSLGGRTQYF

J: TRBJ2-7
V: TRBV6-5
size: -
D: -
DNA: TGTGCCAGCAGTTCAACCTACGAGCAGTACTTC
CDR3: CASSSTYEQYF

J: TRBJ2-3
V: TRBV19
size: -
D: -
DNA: TGTGCCAGTAGTATCAGTTTGAAGGATGATACGCAGTATTTT
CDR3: CASSISLKDDTQYF

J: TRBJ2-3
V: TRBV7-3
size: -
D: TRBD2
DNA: TGTGCCAGCAGCTTAACGGGGGCTAGCGGGAGGATCACAGATACGCAGTATTTT
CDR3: CASSLTGASGRITDTQYF

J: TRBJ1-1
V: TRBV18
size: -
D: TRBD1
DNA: TGTGCCAGCTCACAGGGACAGGTTAAGGCTGAAGCTTTCTTT
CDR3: CASSQGQVKAEAFF

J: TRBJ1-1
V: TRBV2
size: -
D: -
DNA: TGTGCCAGCACCCCCCTAGGGAACACTGAAGCTTTCTTT
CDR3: CASTPLGNTEAFF

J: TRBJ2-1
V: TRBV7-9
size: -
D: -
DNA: TGTGCCAGCAGCGCCCCCGGCCTAATAGGCAATGAGCAGTTCTTC
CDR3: CASSAPGLIGNEQFF

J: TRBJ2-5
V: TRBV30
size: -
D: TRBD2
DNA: TGTGCCTGGATGGTCAGCGGGGGGGAAGAGACCCAGTACTTC
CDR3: CAWMVSGGEETQYF

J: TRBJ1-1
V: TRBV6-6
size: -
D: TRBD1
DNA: TGTGCCAGCACCCAGACAGGGGTGGACACTGAAGCTTTCTTT
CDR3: CASTQTGVDTEAFF

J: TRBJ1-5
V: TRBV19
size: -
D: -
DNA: TGTGCCAGTAGTATAGTTAATCAGCCCCAGCATTTT
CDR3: CASSIVNQPQHF